This TCR beta chain was documented in a study of control samples from healthy donors and cancer patients (TCRdb year 2020). Concerning this clone itself: Its antigen is still unknown. No quality values exist for individual bases; no much larger clone is one base distant.

The CDR3 holds 12 amino acids from the cysteine to the phenylalanine. The kept DNA is CDR3 alone, 36 bases in frame from the first base. According to the germline V gene, CDR1 reads SGHNT and CDR2 reads YENEEA. The V and J ends are trimmed by 3 bases and 6 bases, leaving 8 bases between them. Library prep was done by the immunoSEQ multiplex PCR assay. TCRdb provides this immuneACCESS table in a form limited to in-frame rearrangements. Some clones are lacking; in checked studies, under half of them reflect an unresolved V gene, and why the rest are absent is not known. In all, the sample holds 15,000 to 20,000 clones, and around 83% of those were seen once. The ten largest clones capture 11% of the sample.

In this chain, TRBV11-3 is recombined with TRBJ1-2; perhaps TRBD1 is the D gene, with 5 bases matching. This sequence was found in a woman aged 70-85 years with colorectal cancer. What was sequenced was PBMCs. Here the CDR3 is given as CASSLGEDGYTF. The nucleotide sequence reads as follows: TGTGCCAGCAGCTTGGGGGAGGATGGCTACACCTTC.